A single sample is the source of the 14 T cell receptor beta chains below, sequenced in a study of blood T cell repertoires in COVID-19. Generated by immunoSEQ multiplex PCR, the TCRdb table keeps only in-frame clones and is missing some. Of roughly 290,000 clones listed, around 90% are singletons. Sequenced sample: PBMCs or T cells enriched from blood (not recorded which). Receptor source: a woman between 40 and 50 years old who had recovered from COVID-19.

The chain combines TRBV11-2 with TRBJ1-2, with a weak D call TRBD1 (5 bases). This CDR3 has 14 residues. V was cut by 6 bases and J by 7 bases, with 18 bases left in between. The germline gives CDR1 SGHAT, CDR2 FQNNGV. The CDR3 nucleotides are TGTGCCAGCAGTTGGGCGACCCAGGGCTCTGGCTACACCTTC. Protein: CASSWATQGSGYTF. The full variable domain, its missing parts supplied by reference TRBV11-2 and TRBJ1-2, is EAGVAQSPRYKIIEKRQSVAFWCNPISGHATLYWYQQILGQGPKLLIQFQNNGVVDDSQLPKDRFSAERLKGVDSTLKIQPAKLEDSAVYLCASSWATQGSGYTFGSGTRLTVV.

V gene TRBV4-1 combines with J gene TRBJ1-1, with D possibly TRBD1 on 5 matching bases. This CDR3 spans 15 amino acids. Between the trimmed V and J ends, which lost 0 bases and 0 bases, there was a span of 8 bases. CDR1 MGHRA and CDR2 YSYEKL come from the germline V gene. CDR3 sequence (DNA): TGCGCCAGCAGCCAAGATGGACACTTGAACACTGAAGCTTTCTTT. It translates to CASSQDGHLNTEAFF.

V and J are TRBV10-3 and TRBJ2-1; weak D call: TRBD2 (5 bases). This CDR3 has 13 amino acids. With 7 bases removed from V and 5 bases from J, the gap between germline ends came to 12 bases. Germline loops: CDR1 ENHRY, CDR2 SYGVKD. The CDR3 loop reads CAINRAEDNEQFF. CDR3 DNA sequence: TGTGCCATCAATAGGGCGGAGGACAATGAGCAGTTCTTC.

The V and J genes are TRBV5-1 and TRBJ2-5, with TRBD1 matching over 7 bases. This CDR3 is built from 15 residues. Germline loops: CDR1 SGHRS, CDR2 YFSETQ. The ends lost 0 bases at V and 2 bases at J; junction bases unmatched: 4. In nucleotides, the CDR3 is TGCGCCAGCAGCTTGGCCGGGACAGTACAAGAGACCCAGTACTTC. It codes for CASSLAGTVQETQYF.

The chain combines TRBV18 with TRBJ2-2, with D possibly being TRBD2 (6 bases). Trimming took off 6 bases at V and 3 bases at J, with 8 bases between the two ends. Germline CDR1 is KGHSH and CDR2 is LQKENI. The CDR3 is 13 amino acids. This CDR3 reads CASSRDYTGELFF. The CDR3 DNA is TGTGCCAGCTCTCGGGACTACACCGGGGAGCTGTTTTTT.

The rearrangement uses TRBV19 and TRBJ1-5; 8 bases align to TRBD1. The CDR3 has 17 amino acids. The junction had 12 bases not matched to a gene; V was cut back by 2 bases and J by 6 bases. Looked up from germline, CDR1 is LNHDA and CDR2 is SQIVND (reference sequence). The CDR3 DNA sequence: TGTGCCAGTAGTATACGGTTCGCCAGGGGGCTAACTCAGCCCCAGCATTTT. Protein: CASSIRFARGLTQPQHF.

The V gene is TRBV27, the J gene TRBJ2-2; TRBD2 aligns across 7 bases. The ends lost 5 bases at V and 9 bases at J; junction bases unmatched: 12. The germline gives CDR1 MNHEY, CDR2 SMNVEV (reference sequence). This CDR3 has 15 residues. CDR3 DNA: TGTGCCAGCAGTCCACGTTGGGAGGGCCCAAGGGAGCTGTTTTTT. Translated: CASSPRWEGPRELFF.

The rearrangement uses TRBV29-1 and TRBJ1-2; 8 positions match TRBD1. Trimming cost V 7 bases and J 2 bases; bases outside gene matches: 12. CDR3 length: 15 amino acids. Germline CDR1 and CDR2: SQVTM and ANQGSEA. Here the CDR3 reads CSAGGPRDRNYGYTF. The CDR3 DNA follows: TGCAGCGCTGGGGGGCCCCGGGACAGGAACTATGGCTACACCTTC. Drawing the rest from reference TRBV29-1 and TRBJ1-2, the complete variable domain is SAVISQKPSRDICQRGTSLTIQCQVDSQVTMMFWYRQQPGQSLTLIATANQGSEATYESGFVIDKFPISRPNLTFSTLTVSNMSPEDSSIYLCSAGGPRDRNYGYTFGSGTRLTVV.

The rearrangement links TRBV19 to TRBJ1-1; D not certain. This CDR3 has 13 residues. The germline V gene encodes CDR1 LNHDA and CDR2 SQIVND (reference sequence). The ends were cut back, 3 bases at V and 6 bases at J, with 11 bases in the middle. CDR3 nucleotides: TGTGCCAGTAGTATTAGGAGGGCAGCTGAAGCTTTCTTT. Residues: CASSIRRAAEAFF.

The V gene is TRBV19, the J gene TRBJ1-1, with TRBD1 matching 8 bases. Germline V gene sequence: CDR1 LNHDA, CDR2 SQIVND (reference sequence). This CDR3 has 15 amino acids. With 5 bases clipped from V and 1 base from J, the junction kept 6 bases outside the gene matches. CDR3 bases: TGTGCCAGTAGTTCAACGGGACAGGCGAACACTGAAGCTTTCTTT. Amino acid sequence: CASSSTGQANTEAFF. The full variable domain, with the rest looked up from reference TRBV19 and TRBJ1-1, is DGGITQSPKYLFRKEGQNVTLSCEQNLNHDAMYWYRQDPGQGLRLIYYSQIVNDFQKGDIAEGYSVSREKKESFPLTVTSAQKNPTAFYLCASSSTGQANTEAFFGQGTRLTVV.

The chain joins TRBV5-1 to TRBJ1-2; a possible D gene is TRBD1 (6 bases). The CDR3 is 15 residues long. CDR1 is SGHRS, CDR2 YFSETQ, per germline. Between the trimmed V and J ends, which lost 4 bases and 0 bases, there was a span of 13 bases. CDR3 DNA: TGCGCCAGCAGCCCCCCGACAGGTTCTAACTATGGCTACACCTTC. Translation: CASSPPTGSNYGYTF. The whole variable domain, remainder taken from reference TRBV5-1 and TRBJ1-2, is KAGVTQTPRYLIKTRGQQVTLSCSPISGHRSVSWYQQTPGQGLQFLFEYFSETQRNKGNFPGRFSGRQFSNSRSEMNVSTLELGDSALYLCASSPPTGSNYGYTFGSGTRLTVV.

This chain joins TRBV21-1 and TRBJ2-7; the table calls TRBD2, which could not be checked here. TRBV21-1 is labeled a pseudogene. The CDR3 sequence is 18 residues long. The CDR3 nucleotides read TGTGCCAGCAGCGAAGAATCGAGCGGGTCCTACAGGATCTACGAGCAGTACTTC. It encodes CASSEESSGSYRIYEQYF.

The V and J genes are TRBV3-1 (or the pseudogene TRBV3-2) and TRBJ1-1; no clear D. V was trimmed by 1 base and J by 7 bases, leaving 13 bases between them. CDR1 is LGHDT and CDR2 is YNNKEL in the germline V gene (reference sequence). The CDR3 is made up of 14 amino acids. CDR3: CASSQVGGIGEAFF. The CDR3 DNA follows: TGTGCCAGCAGCCAAGTAGGAGGGATTGGTGAAGCTTTCTTT.

This chain joins TRBV24-1 and TRBJ2-2; TRBD2 matches at 8 bases. Germline V lookup: CDR1 KGHDR, CDR2 SFDVKD. There are 17 residues in the CDR3. V lost 5 bases and J lost 2; bases outside the gene matches: 9. CDR3 sequence: CATSASGGVYNTGELFF. The CDR3 DNA is TGTGCCACCAGTGCCTCGGGGGGGGTGTACAACACCGGGGAGCTGTTTTTT.